The clone carrying this T cell receptor beta chain was found a few times. As yet, its antigen is unknown. TCRB transcripts that were expressed got sequenced, as all of the isolated RNA had been reverse transcribed. There were 3.5 million or so reads on average in the naive, central memory and regulatory T cell samples. Generated by immunoSEQ multiplex PCR, the TCRdb table keeps only in-frame clones and is missing some. This table holds some 270,000 clones, roughly 13% found once. This specimen comes from a study of beta chain features in type 1 diabetes. The study, taken as a whole, reports: Cells carrying high TCR expression could end up over-represented when cDNA is sequenced.

CD4+ naive, central memory, regulatory and stem cell-like memory cells were sorted via CD45RO/CCR7/CD25/CD127/CD95/CD27. The sample taken for sequencing was naive CD4+ T cells from blood. The clonotype comes from a woman in her 40s in good health.

CDR3: CASSWGQGEGYTF. CDR3 in DNA: TGTGCCAGCAGCTGGGGACAAGGAGAAGGCTACACCTTC. This rearrangement joins TRBV7-2 to TRBJ1-2; D is perhaps TRBD1 (6 bases). Trimming removed 4 bases at V and 8 bases at J, with 14 bases between. The CDR3 is made up of 13 amino acids. Germline values: CDR1 SGHTA, CDR2 FQGNSA.